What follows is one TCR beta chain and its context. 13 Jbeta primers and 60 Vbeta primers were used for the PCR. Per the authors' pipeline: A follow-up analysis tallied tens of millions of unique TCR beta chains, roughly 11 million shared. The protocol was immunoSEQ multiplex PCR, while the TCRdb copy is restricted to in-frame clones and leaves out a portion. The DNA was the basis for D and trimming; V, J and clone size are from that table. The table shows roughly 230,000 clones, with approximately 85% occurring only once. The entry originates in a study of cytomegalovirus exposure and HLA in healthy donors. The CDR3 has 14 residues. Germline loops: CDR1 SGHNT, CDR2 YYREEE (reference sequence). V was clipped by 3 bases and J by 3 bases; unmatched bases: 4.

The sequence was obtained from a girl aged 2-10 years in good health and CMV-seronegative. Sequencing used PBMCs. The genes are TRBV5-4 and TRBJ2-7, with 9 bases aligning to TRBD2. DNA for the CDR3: TGTGCCAGCAGCTCGACTAGCGGTTACTACGAGCAGTACTTC. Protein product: CASSSTSGYYEQYF. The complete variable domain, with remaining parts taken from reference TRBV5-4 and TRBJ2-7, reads ETGVTQSPTHLIKTRGQQVTLRCSSQSGHNTVSWYQQALGQGPQFIFQYYREEENGRGNFPPRFSGLQFPNYSSELNVNALELDDSALYLCASSSTSGYYEQYFGPGTRLTVT.